The sequence of this T cell receptor beta chain was determined in a study of cytomegalovirus exposure and HLA in healthy donors. Overall study findings and caveats: While the bulk of TCR sequences proved rare, some public TCRs turned up in many donors. In vitro assays verified that three CMV-associated chains recognized CMV antigens specifically.

The donors were in the roughly 120-subject validation cohort; that cohort was separate from the roughly 700-subject first cohort. The V gene's germline CDR1 is SEHNR and CDR2 FQNEAQ (reference sequence). The ends were cut back, 3 bases at V and 3 bases at J, with 11 bases in the middle. CDR3 length equals 14 residues. As for this clone: Its specificity is not known.

Profiled with immunoSEQ multiplex PCR; TCRdb holds only in-frame clones, not every one. The repertoire holds about 71,000 clones, with 94% as singletons. V is TRBV7-9 and J is TRBJ1-1, with TRBD1 as a possible D gene (6 bases). The sequenced sample consisted of PBMCs. This receptor was taken from a woman under 30 in good health and CMV-seronegative. The CDR3 DNA is TGTGCCAGCAGCTTGGGACAAGTAGACACTGAAGCTTTCTTT. Protein product: CASSLGQVDTEAFF.